This T cell receptor beta chain is drawn from a study of blood T cell repertoires in COVID-19 (dated by TCRdb to between 2020 and 2021). Some background on the complete study: Samples covering the acute and convalescent phases of COVID-19 were provided by collaborators in the United States, Italy and Spain. Where available, HLA class I and class II types were taken from metadata supplied by the sample provider and were not determined by assay-based typing. Samples came from the ongoing ImmuneRACE study (first 160 participants) plus 1,254 subjects from 6 global collaborators. The repertoires were released in a freely available public database intended as a resource for research on the immune response to SARS-CoV-2. The sample metadata nearly always contained a de-identified subject ID, COVID-19 status, age in years and sex. The material from the prospective study consisted of cDNA or gDNA derived from T cells, B-cell-depleted T cells, or PBMCs. The dataset comprised deeply sampled blood TCRbeta repertoires from subjects exposed to, actively infected with, or recovered from COVID-19.

In the prospective study, participants were roughly 18 to 100 years old, resided in 24 geographic areas of the United States, and were enrolled through a virtual design. In the prospective study, participants were assigned to cohorts based on the clinical history participants reported in a screening survey and a study questionnaire. ImmuneRACE Cohort 3 recovered participants were defined by two consecutive negative NP/OP PCR tests, healthcare professional clearance, or symptom resolution. In the prospective study, whole blood, serum and a nasopharyngeal or oropharyngeal swab were collected from each participant by mobile phlebotomists. Prospective study participants could optionally give additional blood draws and questionnaires over a roughly 2-month period. Prospective study blood samples were shipped either frozen or at room temperature before DNA extraction. The CDR3 starts with the cysteine, ends with the phenylalanine, and has 13 residues. The sequence is cut down to CDR3 DNA, 39 bases in frame from base 1. Here V drops 3 bases and J drops 5 bases, and the junction holds 2 bases not matched to any gene. Per the germline V gene, SGHDN is the CDR1 and FVKESK is the CDR2.

Concerning this clone itself: There is no known antigen for this receptor. Base-call qualities are not available, and no considerably larger clone is one nucleotide away.

General findings and caveats noted by the study authors: How much clinical and demographic metadata was included differed by source and by participant, and the metadata was provided uncurated.

TCRbeta CDR3 regions were amplified from genomic DNA using the immunoSEQ Assay, a bias-controlled multiplex PCR. The original methods were these. Within the assay, amplification of reference gene primers was used to estimate how many nucleated cells each sample contained. Sequence reads were collapsed and filtered to measure the absolute abundance of every unique TCRbeta CDR3 rearrangement. For each sample, productive Simpson clonality was calculated as the square root of Simpson's diversity index across productive rearrangements. Imported from immuneACCESS, the table was reduced by TCRdb to in-frame sequences with V and J called. These copies leave out some clones; in studies compared against another copy, an unresolved V gene accounts for under half, and the cause of the remainder is not known. That table supplies the V and J calls and clone size; D and trimming were determined from the DNA. Here the sample has hundreds of thousands of clones; 75% to 90% occur a single time. 4.5% to 6.5% of the sample is in the top ten clones.

The sequence came from a man in his 60s who had recovered from COVID-19. The chain is made from TRBV14 and TRBJ2-5; TRBD2 aligns with 8 central bases. Sequenced: PBMCs or T cells enriched from blood (not recorded which). The sequence in DNA is TGTGCCAGCAGCCAGACTAGCGTGGAGACCCAGTACTTC. This translates into CASSQTSVETQYF.